This TCR beta chain was obtained from a study of early T cells in non-severe SARS-CoV-2 infection. TCRdb used MiXCR to reprocess the 5' RACE reads, holding one entry per CDR3 protein. Found here are 20,000 to 30,000 distinct CDR3 sequences, 4.5% to 7% of them singletons; the top ten hold 2% to 2.5%. Germline V lookup: CDR1 MNHEY, CDR2 SVGAGI. This CDR3 comprises 13 residues. V lost 6 bases to trimming and J lost 5 bases, with 13 bases between them. The table lists this clonotype with a few counts. Sequencing used whole blood. The source is an adult who was a healthcare worker with PCR-confirmed SARS-CoV-2 infection or an uninfected control (not recorded which). The J gene is TRBJ1-1, the V gene TRBV6-5; D call uncertain. The CDR3 coding sequence is TGTGCCAGCAGGAGGGATAGAGGGACTGAAGCTTTCTTT. Protein product: CASRRDRGTEAFF.